The rows below give T cell receptor beta chains drawn from one sample of a study of T cell responses to AZD1222 COVID-19 vaccine. Data came from immunoSEQ multiplex PCR; TCRdb stores just in-frame clones and leaves some out. The data show about 260,000 clones, approximately 93% seen once. The source material was peripheral blood, sampled on day 0 of AZD1222 vaccination. The receptors stem from an adult in good health. Each CDR3 is given with its conserved first and last residue. Only part of the rows carry a size: once, few, many, or a class if the clone is expanded.

>TRBJ2-7|TRBV7-2|once
CASSPISYEQYF
>TRBJ2-3|TRBV9|-
CASSLYGGSTDTQYF
>TRBJ2-1|TRBV7-8|-
CASSLPGQDYNEQFF
>TRBJ1-1|TRBV5-1|few
CASSLDGRNTEAFF
>TRBJ2-1|TRBV27|-
CASSRRGTSGTNEQFF
>TRBJ2-1|TRBV4-2|-
CASSQGPGGRSYNEQFF
>TRBJ2-2|TRBV6-5|-
CASSLFGDTGELFF
>TRBJ2-3|TRBV7-9|once
CASSFASGMADTQYF
>TRBJ1-1|TRBV27|-
CASIVSGFGTEAFF
>TRBJ2-7|TRBV7-9|-
CASSLSSSYEQYF
>TRBJ2-1|TRBV5-4|-
CASSRGTEPYNEQFF
>TRBJ1-2|TRBV7-9|-
CASSLVSGPYGYTF
>TRBJ2-7|TRBV11-2|-
CASSLRTTGSHEQYF
>TRBJ1-6|TRBV6-5|-
CASRAEALYNSPLHF
>TRBJ1-3|TRBV24-1|-
CAARTGRGNTIYF
>TRBJ2-7|TRBV24-1|-
CATSDSTTREQYF
>TRBJ2-3|TRBV27|-
CASSFSGETTDTQYF
>TRBJ2-7|TRBV7-9|-
CASSLGGRAEDF
>TRBJ2-7|TRBV6-5|-
CASLFSGEQYF
>TRBJ1-1|TRBV9|-
CASSVDGLYEAFF
>TRBJ2-7|TRBV9|-
CASSVGVSSYEQYF
>TRBJ1-1|TRBV15|-
CATSRDLDRDEAFF
>TRBJ2-3|TRBV10-2|-
CASRASSGWSGDTQYF
>TRBJ1-1|TRBV2|-
CASSEWGVPEAFF
>TRBJ2-1|TRBV4-1|-
CASSQDGWYNEQFF
>TRBJ2-3|TRBV12-3/TRBV12-4|-
CASSLGMKTQYF
>TRBJ2-7|TRBV19|-
CASSGGTLYEQYF
>TRBJ1-6|TRBV5-1|-
CASSLVGQGARVNSPLHF
>TRBJ1-5|TRBV6-2/TRBV6-3|-
CASSYSVDFQPQHF
>TRBJ2-2|TRBV5-1|-
CASSLSTSGGGELFF
>TRBJ1-1|TRBV19|-
CASIRGNMNTEAFF
>TRBJ1-3|TRBV15|few
CATSRRTGTGNTIYF
>TRBJ2-6|TRBV2|-
CASSEGAFGANVLTF
>TRBJ2-1|TRBV7-3|-
CASSYGTSGRYNEQFF
>TRBJ1-6|TRBV28|-
CAITGSSYNSPLHF
>TRBJ2-3|TRBV10-3|-
CAISDGGGTADTQYF
>TRBJ2-1|TRBV7-3|-
CASSPVGSIEQFF
>TRBJ1-3|TRBV2|once
CASSRGLAVGNTIYF
>TRBJ1-6|TRBV2|-
CASSLGQTYNSPLHF
>TRBJ1-2|TRBV30|-
CAWSAGGGYTF
>TRBJ1-3|TRBV11-2|-
CASSLGGDRVSRNTIYF
>TRBJ2-3|TRBV6-6|-
CASSRRGTDTQYF
>TRBJ1-1|TRBV2|-
CASSRRAMNTEAFF
>TRBJ2-1|TRBV9|-
CASSVVGGWDEQFF
>TRBJ2-1|TRBV28|-
CASRPYFSSYNEQFF
>TRBJ1-4|TRBV7-9|-
CASRTTGGTNEGKLFF